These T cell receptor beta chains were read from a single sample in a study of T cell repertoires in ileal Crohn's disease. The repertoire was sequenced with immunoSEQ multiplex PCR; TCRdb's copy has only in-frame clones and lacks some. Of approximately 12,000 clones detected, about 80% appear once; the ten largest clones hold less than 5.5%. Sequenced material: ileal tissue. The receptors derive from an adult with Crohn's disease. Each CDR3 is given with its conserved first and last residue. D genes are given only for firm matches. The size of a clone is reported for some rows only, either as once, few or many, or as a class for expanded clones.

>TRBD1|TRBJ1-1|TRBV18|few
CASSPVRDREAFF
TGTGCCAGCTCACCGGTAAGGGACAGAGAAGCTTTCTTT
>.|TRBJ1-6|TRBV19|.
CASSSAAGPLHF
TGTGCCAGTAGTAGTGCTGCGGGACCCCTCCACTTT
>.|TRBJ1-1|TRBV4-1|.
CASSQDGGFMDTEAFF
TGCGCCAGCAGCCAAGATGGCGGCTTTATGGACACTGAAGCTTTCTTT
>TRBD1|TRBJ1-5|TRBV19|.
CASRQPGGQGFQPQHF
TGTGCCAGTAGACAACCGGGGGGACAGGGGTTTCAGCCCCAGCATTTT
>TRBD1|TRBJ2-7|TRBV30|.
CAWKGQGIEQYF
TGTGCCTGGAAGGGACAGGGTATCGAGCAGTACTTC
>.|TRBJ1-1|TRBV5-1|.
CASSLEHTNTEAFF
TGCGCCAGCAGCTTGGAACACACGAACACTGAAGCTTTCTTT
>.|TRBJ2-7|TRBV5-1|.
CASSLGDYEQYF
TGCGCCAGCAGCTTGGGAGACTACGAGCAGTACTTC
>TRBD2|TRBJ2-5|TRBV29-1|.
CSVRTSQETQYF
TGCAGCGTGCGGACTAGTCAAGAGACCCAGTACTTC
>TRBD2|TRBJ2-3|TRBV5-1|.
CASSRGGTGTDTQYF
TGCGCCAGCAGCCGGGGGGGGACCGGCACAGATACGCAGTATTTT
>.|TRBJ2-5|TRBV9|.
CASSVGEETQYF
TGTGCCAGCAGCGTAGGCGAAGAGACCCAGTACTTC
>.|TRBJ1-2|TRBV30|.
CAWSRGDYGYTF
TGTGCCTGGAGTCGGGGAGACTATGGCTACACCTTC
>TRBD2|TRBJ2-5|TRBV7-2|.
CASSLGLAGGQETQYF
TGTGCCAGCAGCTTAGGACTAGCGGGGGGGCAGGAGACCCAGTACTTC
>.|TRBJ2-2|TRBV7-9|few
CASNDSPQGPGELFF
TGTGCCAGCAACGACTCACCTCAGGGGCCCGGGGAGCTGTTTTTT
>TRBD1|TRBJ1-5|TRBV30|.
CAWGRQGYSNQPQHF
TGTGCCTGGGGTCGACAGGGATATAGCAATCAGCCCCAGCATTTT
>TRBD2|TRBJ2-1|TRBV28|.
CASSFRGRGNEQFF
TGTGCCAGCAGTTTCCGCGGGAGAGGGAATGAGCAGTTCTTC
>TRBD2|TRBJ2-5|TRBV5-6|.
CASSLVGGETQYF
TGTGCCAGCAGCTTGGTGGGGGGGGAGACCCAGTACTTC
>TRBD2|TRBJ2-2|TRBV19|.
CASIAGGDQTNTGELFF
TGTGCCAGTATCGCGGGGGGGGATCAGACAAACACCGGGGAGCTGTTTTTT
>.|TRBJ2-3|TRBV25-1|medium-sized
CASSWRTDTQYF
TGTGCCAGCAGTTGGCGGACAGATACGCAGTATTTT
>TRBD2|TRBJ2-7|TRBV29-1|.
CSVTSGSEYEQYF
TGCAGCGTTACTAGCGGGAGTGAATACGAGCAGTACTTC